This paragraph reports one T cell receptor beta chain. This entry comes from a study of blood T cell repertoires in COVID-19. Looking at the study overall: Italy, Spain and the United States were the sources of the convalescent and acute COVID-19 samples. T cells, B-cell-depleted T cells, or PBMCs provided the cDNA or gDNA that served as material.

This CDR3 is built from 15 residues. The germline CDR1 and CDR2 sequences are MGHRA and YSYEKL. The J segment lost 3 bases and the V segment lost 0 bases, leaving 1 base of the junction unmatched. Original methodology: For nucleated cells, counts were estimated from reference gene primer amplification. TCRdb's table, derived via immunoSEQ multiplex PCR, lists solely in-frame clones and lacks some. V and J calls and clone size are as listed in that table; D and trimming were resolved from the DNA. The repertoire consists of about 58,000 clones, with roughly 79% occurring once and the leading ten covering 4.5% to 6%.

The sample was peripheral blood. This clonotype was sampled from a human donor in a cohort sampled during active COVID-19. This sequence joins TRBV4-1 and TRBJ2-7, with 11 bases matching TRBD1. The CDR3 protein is CASSQEGQGDYEQYF. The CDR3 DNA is TGCGCCAGCAGCCAAGAGGGACAGGGGGACTACGAGCAGTACTTC.